A single sample gave rise to the 29 T cell receptor beta chains below, sequenced in a study of neurological immune-mediated disorders. The sample's time point: longitudinal time-point 1 (baseline). TCRdb fed the 5' RACE reads into MiXCR, producing one record per CDR3 protein. Of 50,000 to 70,000 distinct CDR3 sequences listed, about 10% are singletons. Source material: PBMCs. These receptor sequences come from a male donor with HTLV-1-associated myelopathy (HAM/TSP).

In this sample, this clonotype turned up many times. DNA for the CDR3: TGTGCCAGCAGTGTACACCCCCCAAGCGATACGCAGTATTTT. Its protein product is CASSVHPPSDTQYF. The chain combines TRBV9 with TRBJ2-3; D is unclear. V was pared by 5 bases and J by 6 bases, with 16 bases between. The CDR3 has 14 amino acids. Germline V gene data show CDR1 as SGDLS and CDR2 as YYNGEE.

The chain recombines TRBV7-2 with TRBJ2-7; D possibly matches TRBD1 or TRBD2 (5 bases each). The V and J ends lost 5 bases and 4 bases respectively, with 12 bases between them. The CDR3 totals 13 residues. Per the germline V gene, CDR1 is SGHTA and CDR2 is FQGNSA. CDR3 sequence reads: CASSSRDGYEQYF. DNA of the CDR3: TGTGCCAGCAGCAGCCGGGACGGTTACGAGCAGTACTTC.

This clonotype was found many times. The chain recombines TRBV29-1 with TRBJ2-5, with a tentative D call TRBD2 (5 bases). The CDR3 has 15 residues. The ends were cut back, 4 bases at V and 4 bases at J, with 19 bases in the middle. Germline CDR1 and CDR2: SQVTM and ANQGSEA. The CDR3 loop reads CSVAGGLLGGETQYF. In nucleotides, the CDR3 is TGCAGCGTTGCGGGTGGCTTACTAGGAGGAGAGACCCAGTACTTC.

This clonotype was seen repeatedly, ten times or more. The chain joins TRBV9 to TRBJ1-2; 7 nucleotides match TRBD1. The CDR3 length is 16 residues. The V gene's germline CDR1 is SGDLS and CDR2 YYNGEE. Trimming cost V 2 bases and J 2 bases; bases outside gene matches: 9. CDR3 DNA sequence: TGTGCCAGCAGCGTGGATAACCGGGACAGAAACTATGGCTACACCTTC. Translating it yields CASSVDNRDRNYGYTF.

This clonotype has ten or more counts. This chain uses TRBV14 with TRBJ2-7; 13 bases line up with TRBD2. CDR3 length: 17 amino acids. Germline assignment: CDR1 SGHDN and CDR2 FVKESK. The V segment lost 0 bases and the J segment 0 bases; nucleotides outside the gene matches: 2. The CDR3 DNA is TGTGCCAGCAGCCAAGATAGGACTAGCGGGGGCTCCTACGAGCAGTACTTC. Its protein is CASSQDRTSGGSYEQYF.

V gene TRBV2 combines with J gene TRBJ2-7, with TRBD1 matching over 9 bases. J lost 5 bases, V lost 6 bases, and 8 bases had no gene match. This CDR3 is built from 14 residues. The V gene's germline CDR1 is SNHLY and CDR2 FYNNEI. The CDR3 loop is CASSRDRVVHEQYF. The CDR3 DNA reads as TGTGCCAGCAGCCGGGACAGGGTCGTCCACGAGCAGTACTTC. The whole variable domain, filled in from reference TRBV2 and TRBJ2-7, reads EPEVTQTPSHQVTQMGQEVILRCVPISNHLYFYWYRQILGQKVEFLVSFYNNEISEKSEIFDDQFSVERPDGSNFTLKIRSTKLEDSAMYFCASSRDRVVHEQYFGPGTRLTVT.

This clonotype was seen only a few times. The V and J genes are TRBV28 and TRBJ1-5; 9 nucleotides align to TRBD1. CDR1 and CDR2 (germline): MDHEN, SYDVKM. This CDR3 is built from 16 residues. V shed 6 bases, J shed 1 base, and the junction held 7 bases outside the gene matches. Here the CDR3 reads CASSPQGAPSNQPQHF. In DNA form, the CDR3 reads TGTGCCAGCAGCCCACAGGGGGCTCCCAGCAATCAGCCCCAGCATTTT.

This clonotype has at least ten counts. The chain has TRBV15 and TRBJ2-3; D unresolved. Germline values: CDR1 LNHNV, CDR2 YYDKDF (reference sequence). This CDR3 contains 13 residues. Deletions cut 1 base from V and 5 bases from J, with 7 bases between. The CDR3 protein is CATSRGGVDTQYF. Written as DNA, the CDR3 is TGTGCCACCAGCAGAGGTGGTGTAGATACGCAGTATTTT.

By its share, this clonotype is medium-sized. V is TRBV20-1 and J is TRBJ2-1; TRBD2 agrees at 8 bases. This CDR3 contains 14 residues. J gave up 10 bases and V 6 bases, and 14 bases lay outside the gene matches. CDR1 and CDR2 from the germline V gene are DFQATT and SNEGSKA (reference sequence). This CDR3 is CSAPGSGDTGEQFF. CDR3 sequence (DNA): TGCAGTGCCCCGGGTAGCGGGGATACGGGAGAGCAGTTCTTC.

At least ten counts were recorded for this clonotype. The chain has TRBV7-9 and TRBJ2-3; D call uncertain. V was clipped by 1 base and J by 0 bases, with 8 bases between them. Germline V gene data show CDR1 as SEHNR and CDR2 as FQNEAQ (reference sequence). The CDR3 has 15 amino acids. The CDR3: CASSLVLGSTDTQYF. As DNA, the CDR3 is TGTGCCAGCAGCTTAGTACTGGGAAGCACAGATACGCAGTATTTT.

This clonotype was seen repeatedly, ten times or more. The V gene is TRBV20-1, the J gene TRBJ1-5; perhaps TRBD1 as D (5 bases). V lost 6 bases, J lost 5 bases, and 23 bases lay in between. CDR3 length equals 16 residues. Germline V gene lookup returns CDR1 DFQATT and CDR2 SNEGSKA (reference sequence). Here the CDR3 DNA reads TGCAGTGCGCCCAGGGCAGGTCTTATTGGGGATCAGCCCCAGCATTTT. Residues: CSAPRAGLIGDQPQHF.

This clonotype was observed many times. This rearrangement joins TRBV7-2 to TRBJ2-7; D is undetermined. V lost 0 bases to trimming and J lost 2 bases, with 8 bases between them. CDR1 SGHTA and CDR2 FQGNSA come from the germline V gene. The CDR3 sequence is 14 residues long. The CDR3 sequence: CASSLAAPPYEQYF. The CDR3 DNA follows: TGTGCCAGCAGCTTAGCCGCCCCCCCCTACGAGCAGTACTTC.

This clonotype was detected many times. This chain uses TRBV4-1 with TRBJ2-1; 8 nucleotides line up with TRBD2. CDR1 and CDR2 (germline): MGHRA, YSYEKL. The CDR3 extends over 20 amino acids. Trimming at V came to 1 base and at J to 6 bases, leaving 20 bases not matched to a gene. CDR3 residues: CASSQGPPAGAPTSRNEQFF. For the CDR3, the DNA is TGCGCCAGCAGCCAAGGCCCTCCAGCGGGGGCCCCTACCTCCCGCAATGAGCAGTTCTTC.

This clonotype showed up many times. V is TRBV5-1 and J is TRBJ1-1, with D unclear. Germline lookup yields CDR1 SGHRS and CDR2 YFSETQ. This CDR3 has 14 residues. Trimming left V 2 bases short and J 1 base short, with 9 bases between. The CDR3 is CASSFRLGNTEAFF. DNA of the CDR3: TGCGCCAGCAGCTTCCGGTTGGGGAACACTGAAGCTTTCTTT.

On this clonotype: At one end, the junction sequence differs from germline, possibly due to a read error. V is TRBV7-2 and J is TRBJ2-3; the match to TRBD2 covers 13 bases. Per germline, CDR1 SGHTA and CDR2 FQGNSA. This CDR3 contains 21 residues. The CDR3, as DNA: TGTGCCAGCAGCTTATGGGGACTAGCGGGGAAAATCGTAGGCAAGACAGATACGCGGTATTTT. Its protein product is CASSLWGLAGKIVGKTDTRYF.

This clonotype has at least ten counts. The CDR3 DNA reads as TGCGCCAGCAGCTTGGAACACCAGAGCACAGATACGCAGTATTTT. This codes for CASSLEHQSTDTQYF. The genes are TRBV5-1 and TRBJ2-3, with D hard to call. The germline V gene encodes CDR1 SGHRS and CDR2 YFSETQ. The CDR3 contains 15 residues. V was shortened by 0 bases and J by 0 bases, with 8 bases between the two germline ends.

This clonotype was counted at least ten times. The chain joins TRBV7-2 to TRBJ2-5; 9 bases line up with TRBD1. V was clipped by 5 bases and J by 3 bases; unmatched bases: 7. This CDR3 region has 15 residues. Germline lookup yields CDR1 SGHTA and CDR2 FQGNSA. CDR3 residues: CASSEDRGVKETQYF. The CDR3 region has the DNA TGTGCCAGCAGCGAGGACAGGGGAGTTAAAGAGACCCAGTACTTC.

Ten or more counts support this clonotype. V is TRBV5-1 and J is TRBJ2-1, with a weak D call TRBD2 (6 bases). The CDR3 covers 14 residues. Between the trimmed V and J ends, which lost 0 bases and 2 bases, there was a span of 6 bases. CDR1 SGHRS and CDR2 YFSETQ come from the germline V gene. CDR3 sequence: CASSLGTTYNEQFF. The CDR3 nucleotides read TGCGCCAGCAGCTTGGGGACTACCTACAATGAGCAGTTCTTC.

This clonotype has ten or more counts. The chain uses TRBV28 and TRBJ1-2, with a weak D call TRBD1 (6 bases). Germline CDR1 MDHEN, CDR2 SYDVKM. The V end lost 3 bases, the J end lost 7 bases, and 9 bases lay between the germline ends. The CDR3 sequence is 12 residues long. CDR3 DNA: TGTGCCAGCAGTTTCAGGGGCTCTGGCTACACCTTC. This encodes CASSFRGSGYTF.

This clonotype was found many times. The rearrangement joins TRBV7-3 to TRBJ1-1, with D hard to call. In germline, CDR1 is SGHTA, CDR2 FQGTGA. The CDR3 contains 15 residues. V lost 4 bases and J 4 bases, leaving 16 bases between the germline ends. CDR3 sequence (DNA): TGTGCCAGCAGCTCCTCCGGGTCAACGGGCACTGAAGCTTTCTTT. Translation gives CASSSSGSTGTEAFF. Full variable domain (outside the CDR3, taken from reference TRBV7-3 and TRBJ1-1): GAGVSQTPSNKVTEKGKYVELRCDPISGHTALYWYRQSLGQGPEFLIYFQGTGAADDSGLPNDRFFAVRPEGSVSTLKIQRTERGDSAVYLCASSSSGSTGTEAFFGQGTRLTVV.

Many counts were recorded for this clonotype. The chain recombines TRBV20-1 with TRBJ2-7; tentative D call: TRBD2 (5 bases). Trimming stripped 6 bases from V and 1 base from J, with 13 bases between. The V gene's germline CDR1 is DFQATT and CDR2 SNEGSKA (reference sequence). The CDR3 runs to 13 residues. DNA of the CDR3: TGCAGTGCCCGTCGTAGCGCTTCCTACGAGCAGTACTTC. This encodes CSARRSASYEQYF.

This clonotype was observed a few times. This clone may be a read error of a much larger clone one base away. V and J are TRBV28 and TRBJ1-2; D perhaps matches TRBD1 (5 bases). The germline CDR1 and CDR2 sequences are MDHEN and SYDVKM. The CDR3 is made up of 12 amino acids. The V gene lost 7 bases and the J gene lost 8 bases, with 14 bases spanning the gap. The CDR3 sequence is CASNLLGRGYTF. Here the CDR3 DNA reads TGTGCCAGCAATCTCCTGGGGCGAGGCTACACCTTC.

This clonotype was detected ten times or more. The V call is TRBV7-3, the J call TRBJ2-1; TRBD1 might be the D (7 bases). Germline V gene sequence: CDR1 SGHTA, CDR2 FQGTGA. Trimming shortened V by 5 bases and J by 3 bases, and 14 bases separated the two germline ends. CDR3 length: 15 residues. CDR3 nucleotides: TGTGCCAGCAGCCCCCAGGGGGGATACTACAATGAGCAGTTCTTC. Translation gives CASSPQGGYYNEQFF.

This clonotype was seen at least ten times. This chain joins TRBV29-1 and TRBJ1-1; D possibly corresponds to TRBD1 (5 bases). CDR1 is SQVTM and CDR2 is ANQGSEA in the germline V gene. This CDR3 contains 11 residues. Trimming cost V 6 bases and J 3 bases, with 8 bases left between them. The chain's CDR3 is CSVQGDTEAFF. The CDR3 DNA follows: TGCAGCGTCCAGGGAGACACTGAAGCTTTCTTT.

This clonotype was detected ten times or more. V usage is TRBV12-3 or TRBV12-4 and J usage is TRBJ2-5; 11 bases fit TRBD1. V trimming: 5 bases; J trimming: 11 bases; junction bases outside the gene matches: 10. The CDR3 covers 14 residues. CDR3 nucleotides: TGTGCCAGCAGTCCTAGGGACAGGGGGTCCCTTCAGTACTTC. It yields the protein CASSPRDRGSLQYF.

This clonotype appeared many times. The chain combines TRBV7-9 with TRBJ2-1; TRBD2 agrees at 8 bases. V was pared by 7 bases and J by 8 bases, with 13 bases of the junction left unmatched. In germline, CDR1 is SEHNR, CDR2 FQNEAQ (reference sequence). The CDR3 is 15 residues long. The CDR3 sequence: CASNLRGGQLDEQFF. The CDR3 DNA is TGTGCCAGCAACCTCCGGGGGGGCCAATTGGATGAGCAGTTCTTC.

This clonotype has ten or more counts. The chain employs TRBV18 and TRBJ1-4; 7 bases are shared with TRBD1. Germline assignment: CDR1 KGHSH and CDR2 LQKENI. The CDR3 loop spans 13 amino acids. After removal of 3 bases from V and 7 bases from J, the junction contained 2 bases not matched to a gene. CDR3 protein: CASSPGQAEKLFF. The CDR3 DNA reads as TGTGCCAGCTCACCCGGACAGGCTGAAAAACTGTTTTTT. The full variable domain, with the rest looked up from reference TRBV18 and TRBJ1-4, is NAGVMQNPRHLVRRRGQEARLRCSPMKGHSHVYWYRQLPEEGLKFMVYLQKENIIDESGMPKERFSAEFPKEGPSILRIQQVVRGDSAAYFCASSPGQAEKLFFGSGTQLSVL.

This clonotype was seen ten or more times. CDR3 region: CASSPWDSGVTKNIQYF. The CDR3 nucleotides are TGTGCCAGCAGCCCCTGGGACAGTGGCGTTACCAAAAACATTCAGTACTTC. The V call is TRBV3-1, the J call TRBJ2-4, with TRBD1 matching 7 bases. The CDR3 has 17 amino acids. V lost 4 bases and J lost 2; bases outside the gene matches: 11. The germline CDR1 and CDR2 sequences are LGHDT and YNNKEL (reference sequence).

In the case of this clonotype: A clone one base away is much larger, so this may be a read error. The chain has TRBV19 and TRBJ2-2; D is perhaps TRBD1 (5 bases). Germline assignment: CDR1 LNHDA and CDR2 SQIVND (reference sequence). Trimming took off 3 bases at V and 4 bases at J, with 12 bases between the two ends. The length of the CDR3 is 15 residues. The CDR3 DNA sequence: TGTGCCAGTAGTATTGCCAGGGTAGTCACCGGGGAGCTGTTTTTT. As protein: CASSIARVVTGELFF.